The rows below give T cell receptor beta chains drawn from one sample of a study of control samples from healthy donors and cancer patients. Profiled with immunoSEQ multiplex PCR; TCRdb holds only in-frame clones, not every one. The sample shows 40,000 to 60,000 clones, more than 70% of them seen only once. Material for sequencing was PBMCs. These receptors were obtained from a man aged 50 or older with head and neck cancer. The CDR3 runs from the conserved cysteine through the conserved F or W. The D gene is left open where the match is weak. The size field is filled for only some rows; it gives once, few, many or a size class.

clone_size,j_call,v_call,d_call,cdr3_nt,cdr3_aa
NA,TRBJ2-6,TRBV6-4,NA,TGTGCCAGCAGTCCCTCGGGTCTCTCTGGGGCCAACGTCCTGACTTTC,CASSPSGLSGANVLTF
once,TRBJ2-1,TRBV27,NA,TGTGCCAGCATTGAAGATGAGCAGTTCTTC,CASIEDEQFF
NA,TRBJ1-2,TRBV5-6,NA,TGTGCCAGCAGCTTATACAGCGAATATGGCTACACCTTC,CASSLYSEYGYTF
NA,TRBJ2-7,TRBV28,TRBD2,TGTGCCAGCATTGGGACTAGCCCCATCGAGCAGTACTTC,CASIGTSPIEQYF
NA,TRBJ1-2,TRBV28,NA,TGTGCCAGCAGCCGAGACGCGGACAGTTCTAACTATGGCTACACCTTC,CASSRDADSSNYGYTF
NA,TRBJ1-2,TRBV10-3,TRBD1,TGTGCCATCAGCCAGGGACAGTATGGCTACACCTTC,CAISQGQYGYTF
NA,TRBJ2-7,TRBV5-1,TRBD1,TGCGCCAGCAGCTTGCAACCGGGACAGGCCTCCTCCTACGAGCAGTACTTC,CASSLQPGQASSYEQYF
NA,TRBJ2-5,TRBV27,TRBD2,TGTGCCAGCAGTCCACAACTAGCGGGCTGGCGGTACTTC,CASSPQLAGWRYF
NA,TRBJ2-3,TRBV5-4,NA,TGTGCCAGCAGCTTTGCAGATACGCAGTATTTT,CASSFADTQYF
once,TRBJ2-2,TRBV5-1,NA,TGCGCCAGCAGCCCGAACACAGGACAGATGACCGGGGAGCTGTTTTTT,CASSPNTGQMTGELFF
once,TRBJ2-1,TRBV4-3,TRBD2,TGCGCCAGCAGCCAGGGACTAGGGCGCCATGAGCAGTTCTTC,CASSQGLGRHEQFF
NA,TRBJ2-1,TRBV2,NA,TGTGCCAGCATTTGGGTAGAGCAGTTCTTC,CASIWVEQFF
once,TRBJ1-5,TRBV5-1,TRBD1,TGCGCCAGCAGCCTCGGGACAGGGATTAATCAGCCCCAGCATTTT,CASSLGTGINQPQHF
NA,TRBJ2-5,TRBV19,TRBD2,TGTGCCAGTAGGACCTTAGCGGGGGGGCAAGAGACCCAGTACTTC,CASRTLAGGQETQYF
once,TRBJ1-1,TRBV3-1/TRBV3-2,TRBD1,TGTGCCAGCAGCCAAGACGGGACAGTGGATGAAGCTTTCTTT,CASSQDGTVDEAFF
NA,TRBJ1-2,TRBV28,TRBD1,TGTGCCAGCAGGAAACAGGGGACGGCTAACTATGGCTACACCTTC,CASRKQGTANYGYTF
NA,TRBJ1-5,TRBV27,NA,TGTGCCAGCAGTCCCGGACAGAGGGACTCCCCCCAGCATTTT,CASSPGQRDSPQHF
NA,TRBJ1-3,TRBV5-1,NA,TGCGCCAGCAGCTTGGGACTGAGCTCTGGAAACACCATATATTTT,CASSLGLSSGNTIYF
few,TRBJ1-2,TRBV30,NA,TGTGCCTGGAGTTCGGACTTTGGCCCCTATGGCTACACCTTC,CAWSSDFGPYGYTF
NA,TRBJ2-1,TRBV5-6,TRBD1,TGTGCCAGCAGGGACAGATTCGGGACAGGGGACTACAATGAGCAGTTCTTC,CASRDRFGTGDYNEQFF
NA,TRBJ1-5,TRBV25-1,TRBD1,TGTGCCAGCAGTCCTTTGCACAGGGGGGGCAATCAGCCCCAGCATTTT,CASSPLHRGGNQPQHF
NA,TRBJ2-7,TRBV28,NA,TGTGCCAGCAACCCCGGGACGCTCCTCTACGAGCAGTACTTC,CASNPGTLLYEQYF
NA,TRBJ2-1,TRBV18,TRBD1,TGTGCCAGCTCACCCCCGGACAGGGGAGGAACGGATGAGCAGTTCTTC,CASSPPDRGGTDEQFF
NA,TRBJ2-3,TRBV7-9,NA,TGTGCCAGCAGCCGACTGCGGCTAGCGACGGGGACAGATACGCAGTATTTT,CASSRLRLATGTDTQYF
NA,TRBJ1-5,TRBV6-1,NA,TGTGCCAGCAGGCCCCCCTTAGGGCGGCAGCCCCAGCATTTT,CASRPPLGRQPQHF
NA,TRBJ2-6,TRBV13,TRBD1,TGTGCCAGCAGCCGAAAGACAGGGCTCCTCTCTGGGGCCAACGTCCTGACTTTC,CASSRKTGLLSGANVLTF
NA,TRBJ2-3,TRBV7-2,TRBD2,TGTGCCAGCAGCTTACAAGCGGGGGCCACAGATACGCAGTATTTT,CASSLQAGATDTQYF
NA,TRBJ1-1,TRBV5-1,NA,TGCGCCAGCAGCTTGCGACAAGGCGGGGGTTACACTGAAGCTTTCTTT,CASSLRQGGGYTEAFF
NA,TRBJ1-2,TRBV6-5,NA,TGTGCCAGCAGTTACTCCCTCGGCGCTAACTATGGCTACACCTTC,CASSYSLGANYGYTF
NA,TRBJ2-5,TRBV9,NA,TGTGCCAGCAGCGGTGGGGCGGGACGAAGGGAGACCCAGTACTTC,CASSGGAGRRETQYF
NA,TRBJ1-1,TRBV19,NA,TGTGCCAGTACCCCTGTCGTTGGGACTGAAGCTTTCTTT,CASTPVVGTEAFF
few,TRBJ2-2,TRBV11-2,TRBD1,TGTGCCAGCAGCATCGGACAGGTTTGGACCGGGGAGCTGTTTTTT,CASSIGQVWTGELFF
NA,TRBJ2-1,TRBV7-6,NA,TGTGCCAGCAGCTTACTCCCCGGGCTTTCCTACAATGAGCAGTTCTTC,CASSLLPGLSYNEQFF
NA,TRBJ1-6,TRBV27,NA,TGTGCCAGCAGGCGCCGGGACCCCGGGGGCAGCTCACCCCTCCACTTT,CASRRRDPGGSSPLHF
NA,TRBJ1-2,TRBV6-5,TRBD1,TGTGCCAGCAGTCCTACAGGGGCTCGCTATGGCTACACCTTC,CASSPTGARYGYTF
once,TRBJ2-5,TRBV19,TRBD1,TGTGCCAGTAAAATGCGGACAGGAGAAGAGACCCAGTACTTC,CASKMRTGEETQYF
NA,TRBJ2-1,TRBV2,TRBD2,TGTGCCAGCAGTGAAGACGGTAGCGGGGGCTATGAGCAGTTCTTC,CASSEDGSGGYEQFF
NA,TRBJ2-7,TRBV12-3/TRBV12-4,NA,TGTGCCAGCACCCGGAGGAACTCCTACGAGCAGTACTTC,CASTRRNSYEQYF
NA,TRBJ2-1,TRBV6-1,TRBD1,TGTGCCAGCAGTGAAGGTAGGCAGGGGGCCTTCAATGAGCAGTTCTTC,CASSEGRQGAFNEQFF
NA,TRBJ2-3,TRBV7-2,NA,TGTGCCAGCAGCTTAATGGGACACCACACAGATACGCAGTATTTT,CASSLMGHHTDTQYF
NA,TRBJ2-5,TRBV30,NA,TGTGCCTGGACTCCCGGACCGAGCCAAGAGACCCAGTACTTC,CAWTPGPSQETQYF
NA,TRBJ2-2,TRBV7-9,NA,TGTGCCAGCAGCCTAAATCCGAACTTGGGGGAGCTGTTTTTT,CASSLNPNLGELFF
NA,TRBJ2-7,TRBV11-2,NA,TGTGCCAGCAGCGAGTGGTCACTTACCTCCTACGAGCAGTACTTC,CASSEWSLTSYEQYF
NA,TRBJ1-5,TRBV19,NA,TGTGCCAGTAGTCCGCGGGGACGGAGTAGCAATCAGCCCCAGCATTTT,CASSPRGRSSNQPQHF
NA,TRBJ1-6,TRBV28,NA,TGTGCCAGCAGACCCTATCCCAGGGGCCCGTCGAACTTT,CASRPYPRGPSNF
NA,TRBJ2-1,TRBV6-2/TRBV6-3,TRBD2,TGTGCCAGCAGTTACAGAGCGGGGGCCACTTATGAGCAGTTCTTC,CASSYRAGATYEQFF
NA,TRBJ2-6,TRBV11-3,TRBD1,TGTGCCAGCAGCTCAGAGGGACAGGGGGCGTCAGGGGCCAACGTCCTGACTTTC,CASSSEGQGASGANVLTF
NA,TRBJ2-5,TRBV29-1,TRBD2,TGCAGCGTTGAAGGGCCTAGCGGGGGGGTGAGAGAGACCCAGTACTTC,CSVEGPSGGVRETQYF
NA,TRBJ2-7,TRBV9,TRBD2,TGTGCCAGCAGCCCCAGCGGGAGCGGGGGACTACGAGGGCAGTACTTC,CASSPSGSGGLRGQYF
NA,TRBJ1-2,TRBV12-3/TRBV12-4,TRBD1,TGTGCCAGTTCTACAGGGGATCTTGGCTACACCTTC,CASSTGDLGYTF
NA,TRBJ1-1,TRBV25-1,TRBD1,TGTGCCAGCAGTCAAGGGAGGGACAGCCACACTGAAGCTTTCTTT,CASSQGRDSHTEAFF
once,TRBJ2-3,TRBV7-3,TRBD2,TGTGCCAGCAGTCTTAGCGGGATGGGGGCAGATACGCAGTATTTT,CASSLSGMGADTQYF
NA,TRBJ1-6,TRBV6-5,NA,TGTGCCAGCACCCCGCGGGATCTTTATAATTCACCCCTCCACTTT,CASTPRDLYNSPLHF
NA,TRBJ1-4,TRBV7-9,NA,TGTGCCAGCAGCTTCTCTAAAGCAACTAATGAAAAACTGTTTTTT,CASSFSKATNEKLFF